These 23 T cell receptor beta chains came from one sample sequenced in a study of cytotoxic CD8 clonotypes in ibrutinib-treated CLL. The repertoire was sequenced with immunoSEQ multiplex PCR; TCRdb's copy has only in-frame clones and lacks some. The repertoire has under 150,000 clones, around 80% of them found once; the top ten carry less than 8.5%. This material consisted of PBMCs, taken after 36 months of ibrutinib treatment. These TCRs come from a human donor with chronic lymphocytic leukemia.

V and J are TRBV30 and TRBJ1-5; 7 nucleotides match TRBD1. V shed 2 bases, J shed 4 bases, and the junction held 8 bases outside the gene matches. The CDR3 extends over 15 amino acids. The germline CDR1 and CDR2 sequences are GTSNPN and SVGIG (reference sequence). The CDR3 sequence is CAWSLMGQPNQPQHF. CDR3 nucleotides: TGTGCCTGGAGTTTAATGGGACAGCCTAATCAGCCCCAGCATTTT.

The gene calls are TRBV18 and TRBJ1-5; unclear D gene. The CDR3 is 14 residues long. The germline V gene encodes CDR1 KGHSH and CDR2 LQKENI. Trimming cost V 4 bases and J 5 bases, with 12 bases left between them. CDR3 sequence: CASSLWAQDQPQHF. In nucleotides, the CDR3 is TGTGCCAGCTCACTCTGGGCACAAGATCAGCCCCAGCATTTT.

The chain is built from TRBV28 and TRBJ1-2; TRBD1 matches at 9 bases. The CDR3 totals 14 residues. Germline CDR1 and CDR2: MDHEN and SYDVKM. Trimming cost V 4 bases and J 5 bases; bases outside gene matches: 5. CDR3 amino acids: CASSSGQGIYGYTF. The CDR3 DNA sequence: TGTGCCAGCAGTTCGGGACAGGGTATTTATGGCTACACCTTC.

J is TRBJ2-3 and V is TRBV2; D is ambiguous. From germline, CDR1 is SNHLY and CDR2 FYNNEI. With 6 bases removed from V and 6 bases from J, the gap between germline ends came to 16 bases. The CDR3 totals 14 residues. The CDR3 DNA is TGTGCCAGCAGCGCCGAGACCTACCGGGATACGCAGTATTTT. It encodes CASSAETYRDTQYF.

The V call is TRBV5-1, the J call TRBJ2-1, with D possibly being TRBD1 or TRBD2 (5 bases each). The V gene's germline CDR1 is SGHRS and CDR2 YFSETQ. CDR3 length: 13 amino acids. The ends were cut back, 4 bases at V and 8 bases at J, with 13 bases in the middle. CDR3 in amino acids: CASSIEGRHEQFF. The CDR3, as DNA: TGCGCCAGCAGCATCGAGGGGCGCCATGAGCAGTTCTTC.

V and J are TRBV11-1 and TRBJ2-1; TRBD2 agrees at 9 bases. The ends lost 7 bases at V and 3 bases at J; junction bases unmatched: 7. This CDR3 has 15 residues. Germline V lookup: CDR1 SGHAT, CDR2 FQDESV (reference sequence). This CDR3 reads CASNHGTSSYNEQFF. The DNA for the CDR3 is TGTGCCAGCAACCACGGGACTAGCAGCTACAATGAGCAGTTCTTC.

The rearrangement links TRBV11-2 to TRBJ1-1; D is undetermined. Between the trimmed V and J ends, which lost 7 bases and 6 bases, there was a span of 18 bases. Germline assignment: CDR1 SGHAT and CDR2 FQNNGV. The CDR3 consists of 14 residues. In DNA form, the CDR3 reads TGTGCCAGCATCCAGACTATCTTCAGTTCTGAAGCTTTCTTT. This gives the protein CASIQTIFSSEAFF.

This clone was seen at least ten times. The chain uses TRBV27 and TRBJ1-2; weak D call: TRBD1 (6 bases). CDR3 size: 13 residues. Germline V gene lookup returns CDR1 MNHEY and CDR2 SMNVEV (reference sequence). The V gene lost 2 bases and the J gene lost 8 bases, with 12 bases spanning the gap. The chain's CDR3 is CASSLRGAPGYTF. In DNA, the CDR3 is TGTGCCAGCAGTTTAAGGGGGGCCCCCGGCTACACCTTC.

This clone showed up just once. The J gene is TRBJ2-1, the V gene TRBV7-6, with D possibly TRBD2 on 7 matching bases. CDR3 size: 14 residues. The germline V gene has CDR1 SGHVS and CDR2 FNYEAQ. The V end lost 1 base, the J end lost 9 bases, and 13 bases lay between the germline ends. The CDR3 bases are TGTGCCAGCAGCTTAGTGGTGGGAGGGGGTGAGCAGTTCTTC. Amino acids: CASSLVVGGGEQFF.

The table lists this clone with a few counts. CDR3 in amino acids: CASSPGTSGGYTF. CDR3 bases: TGTGCCAGCAGCCCGGGTACCTCGGGGGGCTACACCTTC. The V and J genes are TRBV2 and TRBJ1-2; D call uncertain. V shed 6 bases and J shed 8 bases, with 16 bases lying between them. This CDR3 is 13 amino acids long. Germline assignment: CDR1 SNHLY and CDR2 FYNNEI.

The genes are TRBV7-9 and TRBJ1-1; a possible D gene is TRBD1 (6 bases). Deletions cut 5 bases from V and 5 bases from J, with 15 bases between. In germline, CDR1 is SEHNR, CDR2 FQNEAQ (reference sequence). CDR3 length: 14 amino acids. CDR3 sequence reads: CASSLQGRKTEAFF. Here the CDR3 DNA reads TGTGCCAGCAGCCTCCAGGGGAGGAAAACTGAAGCTTTCTTT.

The V call is TRBV4-1, the J call TRBJ2-3; 10 bases agree with TRBD2. CDR1 and CDR2 (germline): MGHRA, YSYEKL. The length of the CDR3 is 19 residues. With V trimmed by 0 bases and J by 5 bases, 14 bases remained unmatched. In DNA, the CDR3 is TGCGCCAGCAGCCAAGATTATAGCGGGGGGCAAGGAGTCGGAGATACGCAGTATTTT. It translates to CASSQDYSGGQGVGDTQYF.

The chain combines TRBV27 with TRBJ2-1; TRBD2 aligns across 9 bases. J lost 0 bases, V lost 0 bases, and 6 bases had no gene match. The CDR3 sequence is 18 residues long. The V gene's germline CDR1 is MNHEY and CDR2 SMNVEV (reference sequence). Here the CDR3 DNA reads TGTGCCAGCAGTTTATCCAGCGGGGGGATGAGCTCCTACAATGAGCAGTTCTTC. This gives the protein CASSLSSGGMSSYNEQFF.

The chain links TRBV28 to TRBJ2-7; tentatively, D is TRBD1 (6 bases). The CDR3 sequence is 13 residues long. Trimming stripped 3 bases from V and 2 bases from J, with 8 bases between. Looked up from germline, CDR1 is MDHEN and CDR2 is SYDVKM. The chain's CDR3 is CASSLGTPYEQYF. The CDR3, as DNA: TGTGCCAGCAGTTTGGGGACACCCTACGAGCAGTACTTC.

J is TRBJ1-1 and V is TRBV6-1, with D uncertain. The CDR3 extends over 14 amino acids. Between the trimmed V and J ends, which lost 1 base and 1 base, there was a span of 7 bases. The germline V gene has CDR1 MNHNS and CDR2 SASEGT. The CDR3 protein is CASSEEGTNTEAFF. Here the CDR3 DNA reads TGTGCCAGCAGTGAAGAGGGAACGAACACTGAAGCTTTCTTT.

This clone was observed a handful of times. This rearrangement joins TRBV10-1 to TRBJ1-3, with D possibly being TRBD1 (6 bases). The CDR3 has 15 residues. V lost 7 bases and J 4 bases, leaving 17 bases between the germline ends. Germline V gene lookup returns CDR1 WNHNN and CDR2 SYGVQD (reference sequence). Here the CDR3 reads CASMVPGARGNTIYF. The CDR3 DNA sequence: TGCGCCAGCATGGTTCCGGGGGCGCGGGGAAACACCATATATTTT.

The chain couples TRBV4-2 to TRBJ2-7; D possibly corresponds to TRBD2 (7 bases). V was shortened by 0 bases and J by 3 bases, with 12 bases between the two germline ends. CDR1 and CDR2 (germline): LGHNA, YNFKEQ. CDR3 size: 15 residues. The CDR3 sequence: CASSQDRRGRYEQYF. The CDR3, as DNA: TGTGCCAGCAGCCAAGATCGGCGGGGGCGCTACGAGCAGTACTTC.

The chain links TRBV6-1 to TRBJ2-5; D unclear. CDR3 length: 9 amino acids. Deletions cut 8 bases from V and 4 bases from J, with 2 bases between. The germline CDR1 and CDR2 sequences are MNHNS and SASEGT. Here the CDR3 reads CASSETQYF. CDR3 DNA sequence: TGTGCCAGCTCAGAGACCCAGTACTTC.

The chain couples TRBV6-6 to TRBJ1-4; 9 nucleotides align to TRBD1. The CDR3 is 14 residues long. Germline loops: CDR1 MNHNY, CDR2 SVGAGI (reference sequence). Losses at the gene ends were 4 bases for V and 8 bases for J; bases not matched to a gene: 5. The chain's CDR3 is CASSWGTGWEKLFF. CDR3 nucleotides: TGTGCCAGCAGTTGGGGGACAGGGTGGGAAAAACTGTTTTTT.

The chain links TRBV7-9 to TRBJ2-7, with 10 positions matching TRBD1. Trimming cost V 4 bases and J 5 bases; bases outside gene matches: 8. The CDR3 totals 15 residues. The V gene's germline CDR1 is SEHNR and CDR2 FQNEAQ (reference sequence). In DNA form, the CDR3 reads TGTGCCAGCAGCTCGGACAGGGGGTATATCCACGAGCAGTACTTC. Protein sequence: CASSSDRGYIHEQYF.

Comment on this clone: One end of the junction fails to match germline, which may point to a read error. As DNA, the CDR3 is TGTGCCAGCAGCCCGGACAGGGGGGCCCTCTTC. Protein sequence: CASSPDRGALF. The genes are TRBV7-9 and TRBJ2-1, with 10 bases aligning to TRBD1. Germline V gene sequence: CDR1 SEHNR, CDR2 FQNEAQ (reference sequence). The CDR3 has 11 amino acids.

V gene TRBV14 combines with J gene TRBJ2-7, with D unclear. The V gene's germline CDR1 is SGHDN and CDR2 FVKESK. Between the trimmed V and J ends, which lost 0 bases and 5 bases, there was a span of 11 bases. This CDR3 contains 14 residues. This CDR3 is CASSQDSPIHEQYF. CDR3 nucleotides: TGTGCCAGCAGCCAAGATTCTCCTATCCACGAGCAGTACTTC.

This clone appeared a single time. V usage is TRBV7-8 and J usage is TRBJ1-4; no definite D call. The CDR3 sequence is 16 residues long. Germline V gene data show CDR1 as SGHVS and CDR2 as FQNEAQ. Between the trimmed V and J ends, which lost 6 bases and 3 bases, there was a span of 17 bases. CDR3 residues: CASRAGVGLSNEKLFF. The CDR3 bases are TGTGCCAGCAGGGCGGGAGTGGGATTGTCTAATGAAAAACTGTTTTTT.